This T cell receptor beta chain emerged from a study of radiotherapy plus CTLA-4 blockade in lung cancer. Study-wide points: It was early blood T cell clone dynamics, with interferon-beta, that reportedly best predicted response. Subsequent to radiotherapy plus ipilimumab, tumor-derived TCR clones underwent expansion in blood.

Germline V gene data show CDR1 as KGHSH and CDR2 as LQKENI. Trimming cost V 3 bases and J 0 bases, with 12 bases left between them. CDR3 length equals 16 residues. Those with chemo-refractory metastatic non-small-cell lung cancer were treated with focal radiation combined with CTLA-4 blockade using ipilimumab. Clones were sequenced by immunoSEQ multiplex PCR, and TCRdb holds only the in-frame ones, with some missing. This sample has 80,000 or so clones, with about 79% found just once. Comment on this clone: Its antigen is currently unknown.

The sequence was obtained from a human donor with non-small cell lung cancer who had a partial response to radiotherapy plus ipilimumab. Some clones in this sample may be carry-over from other donors' samples. The sample was peripheral blood, taken from a patient treated with radiotherapy plus ipilimumab. The rearrangement uses TRBV18 and TRBJ1-5, with D possibly TRBD1 on 5 matching bases. Here the CDR3 reads CASSPVQVNSNQPQHF. CDR3 in DNA: TGTGCCAGCTCACCGGTACAGGTTAATAGCAATCAGCCCCAGCATTTT.